The sequence of this T cell receptor (beta chain) was determined in a study of blood T cell repertoires in COVID-19. The overall study: The United States, Italy and Spain were the sources of the acute and convalescent COVID-19 samples.

Assay: immunoSEQ multiplex PCR; the TCRdb copy retains only in-frame clones and omits some. This sample yields about 130,000 clones, of which 75% to 85% are seen a single time; about 5% belongs to the top ten. The Seattle site enrolled patients during active infection and followed them longitudinally. CDR3 length: 13 residues. V shed 2 bases and J shed 2 bases, with 6 bases lying between them. The germline gives CDR1 ENHRY, CDR2 SYGVKD. This receptor was taken from a woman in her 70s with COVID-19, enrolled during active disease. Sequencing was performed on peripheral blood. This rearrangement joins TRBV10-3 to TRBJ1-2; D remains ambiguous. The CDR3 is CAISEGQNYGYTF. The CDR3 DNA sequence: TGTGCCATCAGTGAGGGCCAGAACTATGGCTACACCTTC.